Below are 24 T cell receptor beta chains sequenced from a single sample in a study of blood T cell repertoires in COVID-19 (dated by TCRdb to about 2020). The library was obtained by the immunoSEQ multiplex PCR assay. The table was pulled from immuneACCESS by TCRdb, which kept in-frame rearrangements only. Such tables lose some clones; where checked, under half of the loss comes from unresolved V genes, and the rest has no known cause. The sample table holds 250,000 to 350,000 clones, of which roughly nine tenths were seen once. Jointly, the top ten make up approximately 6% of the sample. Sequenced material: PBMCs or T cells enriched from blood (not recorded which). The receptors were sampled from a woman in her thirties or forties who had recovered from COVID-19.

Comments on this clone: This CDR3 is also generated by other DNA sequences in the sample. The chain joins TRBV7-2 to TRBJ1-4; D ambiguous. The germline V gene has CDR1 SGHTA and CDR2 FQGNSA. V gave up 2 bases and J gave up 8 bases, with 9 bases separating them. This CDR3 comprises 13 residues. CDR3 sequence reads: CASSLNSGEKLFF. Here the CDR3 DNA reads TGTGCCAGCAGCTTAAACTCGGGGGAAAAACTGTTTTTT. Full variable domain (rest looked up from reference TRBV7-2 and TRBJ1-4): GAGVSQSPSNKVTEKGKDVELRCDPISGHTALYWYRQSLGQGLEFLIYFQGNSAPDKSGLPSDRFSAERTGGSVSTLTIQRTQQEDSAVYLCASSLNSGEKLFFGSGTQLSVL.

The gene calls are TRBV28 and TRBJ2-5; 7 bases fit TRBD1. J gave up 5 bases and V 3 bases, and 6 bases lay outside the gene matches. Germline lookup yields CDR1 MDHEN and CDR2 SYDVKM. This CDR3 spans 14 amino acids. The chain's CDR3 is CASSFRGRVETQYF. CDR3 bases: TGTGCCAGCAGTTTTAGGGGGCGCGTGGAGACCCAGTACTTC.

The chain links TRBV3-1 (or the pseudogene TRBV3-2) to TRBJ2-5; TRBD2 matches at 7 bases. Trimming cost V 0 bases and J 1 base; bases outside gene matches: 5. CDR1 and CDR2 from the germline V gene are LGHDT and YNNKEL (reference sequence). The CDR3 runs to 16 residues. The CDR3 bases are TGTGCCAGCAGCCAAGATAGATGGACTAGCCAAGAGACCCAGTACTTC. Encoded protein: CASSQDRWTSQETQYF.

The CDR3 is CACGQGARSPLHF. In DNA, the CDR3 is TGTGCCTGTGGACAGGGGGCTCGATCACCCCTCCACTTT. This rearrangement joins TRBV30 to TRBJ1-6; the match to TRBD1 covers 11 bases. After removal of 6 bases from V and 10 bases from J, the junction contained 5 bases not matched to a gene. The germline V gene has CDR1 GTSNPN and CDR2 SVGIG (reference sequence). CDR3 size: 13 residues.

Written as DNA, the CDR3 is TGTGCCAGCAGCTTGAGGGGACAGGGATGGATCGTCGATGAGCAGTTCTTC. This codes for CASSLRGQGWIVDEQFF. The chain employs TRBV5-6 and TRBJ2-1, with 9 bases lining up with TRBD1. The V and J ends lost 1 base and 8 bases, in that order; junction bases with no gene match: 13. The CDR3 sequence is 17 residues long. Germline assignment: CDR1 SGHDT and CDR2 YYEEEE.

CDR3 DNA: TGTGCCAGCAGCCCTAGCGGGACGGGAGATACGCAGTATTTT. It specifies CASSPSGTGDTQYF. This chain links TRBV9 with TRBJ2-3, with 9 bases lining up with TRBD2. Germline loops: CDR1 SGDLS, CDR2 YYNGEE. The CDR3 is made up of 14 amino acids. The ends lost 4 bases at V and 5 bases at J; junction bases unmatched: 5. Full variable domain (rest looked up from reference TRBV9 and TRBJ2-3): DSGVTQTPKHLITATGQRVTLRCSPRSGDLSVYWYQQSLDQGLQFLIQYYNGEERAKGNILERFSAQQFPDLHSELNLSSLELGDSALYFCASSPSGTGDTQYFGPGTRLTVL.

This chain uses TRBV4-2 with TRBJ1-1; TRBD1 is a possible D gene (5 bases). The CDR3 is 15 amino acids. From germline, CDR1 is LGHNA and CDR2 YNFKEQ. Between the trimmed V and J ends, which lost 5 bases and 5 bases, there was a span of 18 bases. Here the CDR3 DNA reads TGTGCCAGCAGCTACCTGTTGGGCGGGGGAACTGAAGCTTTCTTT. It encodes CASSYLLGGGTEAFF.

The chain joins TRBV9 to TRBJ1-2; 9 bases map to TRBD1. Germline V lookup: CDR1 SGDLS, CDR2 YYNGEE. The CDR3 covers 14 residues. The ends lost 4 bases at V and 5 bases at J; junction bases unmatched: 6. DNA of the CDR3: TGTGCCAGCAGCCCCCGGACAGGGGAGTATGGCTACACCTTC. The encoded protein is CASSPRTGEYGYTF.

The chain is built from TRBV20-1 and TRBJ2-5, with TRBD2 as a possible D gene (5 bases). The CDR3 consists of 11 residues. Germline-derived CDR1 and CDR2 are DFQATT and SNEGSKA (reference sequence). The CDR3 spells CIPDREGTQYF. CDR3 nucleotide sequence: TGCATTCCCGACCGGGAAGGAACCCAGTACTTC.

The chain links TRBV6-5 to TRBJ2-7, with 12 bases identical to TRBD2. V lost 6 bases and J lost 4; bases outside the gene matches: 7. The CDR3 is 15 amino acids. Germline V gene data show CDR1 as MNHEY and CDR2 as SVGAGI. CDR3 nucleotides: TGTGCCAGCAGCAGACTAGCGGGGGACCTTTACGAGCAGTACTTC. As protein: CASSRLAGDLYEQYF.

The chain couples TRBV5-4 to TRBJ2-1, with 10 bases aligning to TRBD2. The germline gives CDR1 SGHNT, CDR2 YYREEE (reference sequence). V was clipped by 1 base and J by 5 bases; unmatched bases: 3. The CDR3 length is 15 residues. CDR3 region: CASSLTSGANNEQFF. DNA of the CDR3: TGTGCCAGCAGCTTGACTAGCGGGGCTAACAATGAGCAGTTCTTC. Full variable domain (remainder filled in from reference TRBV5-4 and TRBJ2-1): ETGVTQSPTHLIKTRGQQVTLRCSSQSGHNTVSWYQQALGQGPQFIFQYYREEENGRGNFPPRFSGLQFPNYSSELNVNALELDDSALYLCASSLTSGANNEQFFGPGTRLTVL.

CDR3: CASSQGLAQADTQYF. Written as DNA, the CDR3 is TGCGCCAGCAGCCAAGGGCTAGCGCAGGCAGATACGCAGTATTTT. This rearrangement joins TRBV4-1 to TRBJ2-3; D might be TRBD2 (6 bases). The CDR3 runs 15 residues. The V gene's germline CDR1 is MGHRA and CDR2 YSYEKL. Trimming pared 1 base from V and 4 bases from J, leaving 12 bases between.

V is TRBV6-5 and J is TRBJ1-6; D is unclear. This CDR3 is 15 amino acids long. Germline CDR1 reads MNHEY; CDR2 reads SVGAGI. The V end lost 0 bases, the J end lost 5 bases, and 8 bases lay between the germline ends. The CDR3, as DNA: TGTGCCAGCAGTTACTCACGAGGAAATAATTCACCCCTCCACTTT. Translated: CASSYSRGNNSPLHF.

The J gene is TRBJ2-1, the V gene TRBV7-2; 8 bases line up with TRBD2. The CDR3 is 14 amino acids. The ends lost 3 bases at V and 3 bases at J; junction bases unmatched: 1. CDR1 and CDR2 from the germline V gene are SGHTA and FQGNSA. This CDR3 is CASSFSGSYNEQFF. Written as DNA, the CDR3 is TGTGCCAGCAGCTTCAGCGGGAGCTACAATGAGCAGTTCTTC.

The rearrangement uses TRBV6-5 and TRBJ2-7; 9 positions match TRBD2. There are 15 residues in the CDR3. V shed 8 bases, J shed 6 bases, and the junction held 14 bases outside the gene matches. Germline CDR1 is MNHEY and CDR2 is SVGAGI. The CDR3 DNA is TGTGCCAGCCGCGCCGAGGCGGGAGGGGCAGGCGAGCAGTACTTC. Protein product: CASRAEAGGAGEQYF.

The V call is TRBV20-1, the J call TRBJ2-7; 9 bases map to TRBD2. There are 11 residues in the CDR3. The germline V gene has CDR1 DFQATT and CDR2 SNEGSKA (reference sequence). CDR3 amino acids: CNVAGAGEQYF. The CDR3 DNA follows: TGCAACGTAGCGGGGGCCGGCGAGCAGTACTTC.

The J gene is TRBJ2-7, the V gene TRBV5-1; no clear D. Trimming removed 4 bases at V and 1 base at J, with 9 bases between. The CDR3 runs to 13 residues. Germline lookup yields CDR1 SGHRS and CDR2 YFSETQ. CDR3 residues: CASSPGDSYEQYF. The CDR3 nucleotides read TGCGCCAGCAGCCCAGGCGATTCCTACGAGCAGTACTTC.

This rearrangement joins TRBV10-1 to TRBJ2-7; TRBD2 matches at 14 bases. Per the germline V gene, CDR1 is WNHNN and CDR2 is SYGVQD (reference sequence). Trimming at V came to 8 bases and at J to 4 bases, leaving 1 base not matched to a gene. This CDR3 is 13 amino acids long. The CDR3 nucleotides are TGCGCCAGCCGGACTAGCGGGAGGTACGAGCAGTACTTC. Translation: CASRTSGRYEQYF.

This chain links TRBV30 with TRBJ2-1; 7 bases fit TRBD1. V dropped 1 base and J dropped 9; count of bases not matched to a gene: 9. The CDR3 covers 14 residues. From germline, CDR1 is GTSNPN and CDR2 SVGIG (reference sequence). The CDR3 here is CAWSAYSTGAEQFF. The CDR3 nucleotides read TGTGCCTGGAGTGCTTACTCCACAGGGGCTGAGCAGTTCTTC.

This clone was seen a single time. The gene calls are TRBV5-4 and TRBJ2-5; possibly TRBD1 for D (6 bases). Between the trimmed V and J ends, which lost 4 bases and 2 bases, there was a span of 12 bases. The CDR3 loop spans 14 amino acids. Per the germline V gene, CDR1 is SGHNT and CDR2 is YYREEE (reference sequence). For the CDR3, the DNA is TGTGCCAGCAGCCCTGACAGGCAGCAAGAGACCCAGTACTTC. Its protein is CASSPDRQQETQYF.

This CDR3 reads CASTNQVRPEETQYF. The CDR3 DNA sequence: TGTGCCAGCACCAATCAGGTTAGACCTGAAGAGACCCAGTACTTC. The J gene is TRBJ2-5, the V gene TRBV27; D is unclear. The CDR3 extends over 15 amino acids. Germline V gene data show CDR1 as MNHEY and CDR2 as SMNVEV (reference sequence). The ends were cut back, 7 bases at V and 3 bases at J, with 18 bases in the middle.

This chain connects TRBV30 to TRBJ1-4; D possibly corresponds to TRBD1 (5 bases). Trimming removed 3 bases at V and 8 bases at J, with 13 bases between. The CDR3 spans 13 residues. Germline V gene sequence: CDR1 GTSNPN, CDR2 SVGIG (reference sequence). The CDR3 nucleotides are TGTGCCTGGAGCGGGGGAATTGGAGAAAAACTGTTTTTT. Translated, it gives CAWSGGIGEKLFF.

The DNA for the CDR3 is TGTGCCAGCAGCGAAACCCAGGGGGCGCCGGCTTTCTTT. This translates into CASSETQGAPAFF. The chain carries TRBV28 and TRBJ1-1; TRBD1 aligns across 8 bases. After removal of 6 bases from V and 11 bases from J, the junction contained 11 bases not matched to a gene. CDR3 length: 13 amino acids. Germline V gene lookup returns CDR1 MDHEN and CDR2 SYDVKM.

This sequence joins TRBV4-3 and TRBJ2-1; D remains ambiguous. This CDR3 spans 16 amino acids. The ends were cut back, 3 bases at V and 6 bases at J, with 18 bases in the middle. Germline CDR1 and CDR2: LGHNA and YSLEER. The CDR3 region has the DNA TGCGCCAGCAGCCAGGAGCTTTCCAGCCAAGGCAATGAGCAGTTCTTC. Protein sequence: CASSQELSSQGNEQFF.